This is a list of T cell receptor beta chains from one sample in a study of blood T cell repertoires in COVID-19. Clones were read by immunoSEQ multiplex PCR, and TCRdb kept only the in-frame ones, dropping some. The sample includes about 250,000 clones, 80% to 90% of them seen just once. Sequencing input: PBMCs or T cells enriched from blood (not recorded which). The receptors stem from a man between 18 and 29 years old who had recovered from COVID-19. CDR3s include the opening cysteine and the closing phenylalanine or tryptophan. The order of the fields is D gene, clone size, V gene, J gene, CDR3 protein, CDR3 DNA. D genes are given only for firm matches. Not all rows give a size; the values are once, few, many and, for expanded clones, a class.

>NA|NA|TRBV30|TRBJ1-4
CAWRLATNEKLFF
TGTGCCTGGAGATTAGCAACTAATGAAAAACTGTTTTTT
>NA|NA|TRBV7-9|TRBJ1-2
CASSAGRPIVYGYTF
TGTGCCAGCAGCGCGGGGCGCCCAATTGTTTATGGCTACACCTTC
>TRBD2|NA|TRBV4-1|TRBJ2-3
CASSQDIAGGRFTQYF
TGCGCCAGCAGCCAAGATATAGCGGGAGGGCGTTTTACGCAGTATTTT
>TRBD2|NA|TRBV28|TRBJ2-7
CASSLGLAGEQYF
TGTGCCAGCAGTTTAGGACTAGCGGGTGAGCAGTACTTC
>NA|NA|TRBV7-2|TRBJ2-7
CASSLADRPSGEQYF
TGTGCCAGCAGCCTAGCGGACAGGCCCTCGGGCGAGCAGTACTTC
>NA|once|TRBV10-3|TRBJ2-7
CAISDPEVSYEQYF
TGTGCCATCAGTGACCCCGAGGTGTCCTACGAGCAGTACTTC
>TRBD1|NA|TRBV27|TRBJ2-6
CASSSMTGRSGANVLTF
TGTGCCAGCAGTTCCATGACAGGGCGCTCTGGGGCCAACGTCCTGACTTTC
>NA|NA|TRBV7-2|TRBJ1-6
CASREDRTVIHF
TGTGCCAGCAGAGAAGACAGGACTGTTATCCACTTT
>NA|NA|TRBV11-3|TRBJ1-1
CASSLAGNTEAFF
TGTGCCAGCAGCTTAGCGGGGAACACTGAAGCTTTCTTT
>TRBD1|NA|TRBV19|TRBJ1-5
CASSIDRGLGREPQHF
TGTGCCAGTAGTATAGACAGGGGGCTAGGGAGAGAGCCCCAGCATTTT
>TRBD2|NA|TRBV30|TRBJ2-1
CAWTVTALGLAGGEQFF
TGTGCCTGGACCGTTACGGCTCTGGGACTAGCGGGGGGGGAGCAGTTCTTC
>TRBD1|NA|TRBV7-9|TRBJ1-2
CASSFSYRGQDGYTF
TGTGCCAGCAGCTTTTCTTACAGGGGGCAAGATGGCTACACCTTC
>NA|NA|TRBV4-1|TRBJ1-1
CASSHSHVGGTEAFF
TGCGCCAGCAGCCATTCCCACGTGGGGGGAACTGAAGCTTTCTTT
>TRBD1|NA|TRBV7-2|TRBJ1-1
CASAGTGLTEAFF
TGTGCCAGCGCTGGGACAGGTCTCACTGAAGCTTTCTTT
>NA|NA|TRBV5-1|TRBJ1-6
CASSFGSSYNSPLHF
TGCGCCAGCAGCTTTGGGAGCTCCTATAATTCACCCCTCCACTTT
>NA|few|TRBV28|TRBJ2-5
CASSFPSLETQYF
TGTGCCAGCAGTTTCCCTAGCCTGGAGACCCAGTACTTC
>NA|NA|TRBV12-3/TRBV12-4|TRBJ2-1
CASSPGRGVTAFF
TGTGCCAGCAGTCCAGGACGGGGAGTAACTGCGTTCTTC
>NA|NA|TRBV6-5|TRBJ1-1
CASSPIPGQNTEAFF
TGTGCCAGCAGTCCCATCCCAGGGCAGAACACTGAAGCTTTCTTT
>TRBD1|NA|TRBV4-1|TRBJ1-1
CASSPLTGSTEAFF
TGCGCCAGCAGCCCGTTGACAGGGTCCACTGAAGCTTTCTTT
>TRBD2|NA|TRBV5-1|TRBJ2-5
CASLAGAGETQYF
TGCGCCAGCTTAGCGGGAGCCGGCGAGACCCAGTACTTC
>TRBD1|NA|TRBV28|TRBJ1-4
CASSLLDRAGEKLFF
TGTGCCAGCAGTTTATTGGACAGGGCGGGCGAAAAACTGTTTTTT
>NA|NA|TRBV18|TRBJ2-1
CASSPRDSVPYNEQFF
TGTGCCAGCTCACCTCGCGACAGTGTCCCCTACAATGAGCAGTTCTTC
>NA|NA|TRBV6-4|TRBJ2-6
CASSPGGTGANVLTF
TGTGCCAGCAGTCCAGGGGGGACTGGGGCCAACGTCCTGACTTTC
>NA|few|TRBV10-2|TRBJ1-2
CASSPRSGYTF
TGCGCCAGCAGTCCGAGGTCCGGCTACACCTTC
>NA|once|TRBV24-1|TRBJ1-2
CATSDYPANYGYTF
TGTGCCACCAGTGATTATCCAGCTAACTATGGCTACACCTTC
>NA|NA|TRBV11-2|TRBJ1-5
CASSPHGGPTAQHF
TGTGCCAGCAGCCCCCACGGAGGCCCCACGGCCCAGCATTTT
>NA|NA|TRBV18|TRBJ2-4
CASSPPQGPKNIQYF
TGTGCCAGCTCACCACCGCAGGGCCCCAAAAACATTCAGTACTTC
>NA|NA|TRBV7-9|TRBJ2-5
CASKQGQGRKTQYF
TGTGCCAGCAAACAGGGCCAGGGGCGAAAGACCCAGTACTTC
>TRBD1|NA|TRBV7-9|TRBJ1-6
CASSPQTGMNSPLHF
TGTGCCAGCAGCCCACAGACAGGGATGAATTCACCCCTCCACTTT
>TRBD2|NA|TRBV5-5|TRBJ2-3
CASSWTSGRTDTQYF
TGTGCCAGCAGCTGGACTAGCGGGAGGACAGATACGCAGTATTTT
>TRBD2|NA|TRBV30|TRBJ2-3
CAWSVLASQDTQYF
TGTGCCTGGAGTGTACTAGCGAGTCAGGATACGCAGTATTTT
>TRBD2|NA|TRBV7-9|TRBJ2-7
CASSPRTSGPYEQYF
TGTGCCAGCAGCCCCCGGACTAGCGGGCCCTACGAGCAGTACTTC
>NA|NA|TRBV25-1|TRBJ1-2
CASSELEEGHYGYTF
TGTGCCAGCAGTGAATTAGAGGAGGGGCACTATGGCTACACCTTC
>NA|NA|TRBV2|TRBJ1-4
CVGDCEKLFF
TGTGTAGGGGACTGTGAAAAACTGTTTTTT
>TRBD1|NA|TRBV24-1|TRBJ2-3
CATSDRDRGGNTQYF
TGTGCCACCAGTGACCGGGACAGGGGCGGGAATACGCAGTATTTT
>TRBD1|NA|TRBV3-1/TRBV3-2|TRBJ2-3
CASSQYRGRMSDTQYF
TGTGCCAGCAGCCAGTACAGGGGGCGCATGTCAGATACGCAGTATTTT
>TRBD2|NA|TRBV5-4|TRBJ2-1
CASSEPTSLNEQFF
TGTGCCAGCAGCGAGCCGACTAGCCTGAATGAGCAGTTCTTC
>NA|once|TRBV3-1/TRBV3-2|TRBJ2-4
CASSQGGTLAKNIQYF
TGTGCCAGCAGCCAAGGGGGCACCCTAGCCAAAAACATTCAGTACTTC
>NA|once|TRBV7-2|TRBJ2-3
CASKVRGSTDTQYF
TGTGCCAGCAAAGTCCGCGGTTCCACAGATACGCAGTATTTT
>NA|NA|TRBV28|TRBJ1-5
CASSVRGRGNQPQHF
TGTGCCAGCAGTGTCAGAGGCCGAGGCAATCAGCCCCAGCATTTT
>NA|NA|TRBV2|TRBJ1-5
CASSESMSNQPQHF
TGTGCCAGCAGTGAAAGCATGTCCAACCAGCCCCAGCATTTT
>TRBD2|NA|TRBV13|TRBJ2-3
CASSTRGTSGGAKDTQYF
TGTGCCAGCAGCACCCGGGGGACTAGCGGGGGGGCCAAAGATACGCAGTATTTT
>NA|NA|TRBV5-6|TRBJ2-2
CASSQGGPTGELFF
TGTGCCAGCAGCCAGGGGGGCCCCACCGGGGAGCTGTTTTTT
>NA|NA|TRBV7-8|TRBJ2-7
CASSLESFSYEQYF
TGTGCCAGCAGCTTAGAATCCTTCTCCTACGAGCAGTACTTC